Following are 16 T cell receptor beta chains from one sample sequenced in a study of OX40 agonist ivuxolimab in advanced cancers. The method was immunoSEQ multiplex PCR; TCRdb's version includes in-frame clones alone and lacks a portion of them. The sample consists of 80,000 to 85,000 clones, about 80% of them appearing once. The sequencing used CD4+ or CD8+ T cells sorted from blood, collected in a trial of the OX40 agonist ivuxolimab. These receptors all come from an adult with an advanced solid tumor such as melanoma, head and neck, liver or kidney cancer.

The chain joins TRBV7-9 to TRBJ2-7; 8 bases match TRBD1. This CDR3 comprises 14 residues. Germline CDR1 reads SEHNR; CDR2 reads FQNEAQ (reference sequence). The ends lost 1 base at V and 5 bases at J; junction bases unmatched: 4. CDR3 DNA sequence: TGTGCCAGCAGCTTAGTGGCAGGGGGCAACGAGCAGTACGTC. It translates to CASSLVAGGNEQYV.

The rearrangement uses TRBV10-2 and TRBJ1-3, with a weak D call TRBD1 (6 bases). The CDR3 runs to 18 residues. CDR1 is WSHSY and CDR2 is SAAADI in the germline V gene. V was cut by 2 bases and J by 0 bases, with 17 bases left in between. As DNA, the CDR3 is TGCGCCAGCAGTGAGGCCTATAGGACAGCCACCTCTGGAAACACCATATATTTT. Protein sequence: CASSEAYRTATSGNTIYF.

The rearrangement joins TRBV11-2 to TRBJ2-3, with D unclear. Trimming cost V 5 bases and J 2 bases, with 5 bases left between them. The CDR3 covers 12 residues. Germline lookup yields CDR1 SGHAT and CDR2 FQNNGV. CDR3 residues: CASSPTTDTQYF. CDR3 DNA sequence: TGTGCCAGCAGCCCGACCACAGATACGCAGTATTTT.

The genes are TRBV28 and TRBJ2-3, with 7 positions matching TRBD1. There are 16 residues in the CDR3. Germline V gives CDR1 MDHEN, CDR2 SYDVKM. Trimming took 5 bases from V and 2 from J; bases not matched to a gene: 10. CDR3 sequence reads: CASSVRPQGSTDTQYF. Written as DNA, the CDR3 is TGTGCCAGCAGTGTCCGCCCACAGGGGTCCACAGATACGCAGTATTTT.

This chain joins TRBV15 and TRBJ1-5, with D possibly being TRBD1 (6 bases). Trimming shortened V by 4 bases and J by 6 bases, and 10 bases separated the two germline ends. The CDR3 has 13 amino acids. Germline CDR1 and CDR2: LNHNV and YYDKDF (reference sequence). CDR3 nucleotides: TGTGCCACCAGCACAGGGGTCAGTCAGCCCCAGCATTTT. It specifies CATSTGVSQPQHF.

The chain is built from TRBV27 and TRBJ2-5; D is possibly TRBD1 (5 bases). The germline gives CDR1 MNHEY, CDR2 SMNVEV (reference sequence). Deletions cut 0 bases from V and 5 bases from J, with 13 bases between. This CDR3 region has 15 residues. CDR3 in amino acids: CASSLSWQGSETQYF. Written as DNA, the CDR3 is TGTGCCAGCAGTTTATCGTGGCAGGGCTCGGAGACCCAGTACTTC.

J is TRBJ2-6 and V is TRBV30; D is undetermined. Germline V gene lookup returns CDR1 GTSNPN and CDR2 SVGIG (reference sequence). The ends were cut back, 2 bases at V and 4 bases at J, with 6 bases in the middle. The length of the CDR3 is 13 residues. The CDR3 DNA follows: TGTGCCTGGAGTACCAGAGGGGCCAACGTCCTGACTTTC. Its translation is CAWSTRGANVLTF.

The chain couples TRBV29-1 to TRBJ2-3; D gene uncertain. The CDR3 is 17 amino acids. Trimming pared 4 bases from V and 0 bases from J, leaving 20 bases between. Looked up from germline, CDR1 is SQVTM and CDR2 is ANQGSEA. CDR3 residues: CSVAGDQARVSTDTQYF. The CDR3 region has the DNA TGCAGCGTTGCCGGAGACCAGGCAAGGGTTAGCACAGATACGCAGTATTTT.

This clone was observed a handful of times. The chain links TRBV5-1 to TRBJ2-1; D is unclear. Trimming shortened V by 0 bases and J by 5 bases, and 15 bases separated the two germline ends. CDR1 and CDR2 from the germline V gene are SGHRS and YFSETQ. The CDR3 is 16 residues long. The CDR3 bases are TGCGCCAGCAGCTTGGTCCGAGCCCGATCGAACAATGAGCAGTTCTTC. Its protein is CASSLVRARSNNEQFF.

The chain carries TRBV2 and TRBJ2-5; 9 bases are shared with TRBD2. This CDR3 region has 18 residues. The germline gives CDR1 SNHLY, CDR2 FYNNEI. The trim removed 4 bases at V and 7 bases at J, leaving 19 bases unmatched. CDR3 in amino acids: CASSGLTSGLSTGGTQYF. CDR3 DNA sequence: TGTGCCAGCAGTGGTCTGACTAGCGGACTGTCTACTGGGGGGACCCAGTACTTC.

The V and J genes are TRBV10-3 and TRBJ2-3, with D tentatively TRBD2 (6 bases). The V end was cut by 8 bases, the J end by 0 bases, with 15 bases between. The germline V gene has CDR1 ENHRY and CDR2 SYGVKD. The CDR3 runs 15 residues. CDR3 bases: TGTGCCATCGCGGAGGGGTCAACTAGCACAGATACGCAGTATTTT. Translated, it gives CAIAEGSTSTDTQYF.

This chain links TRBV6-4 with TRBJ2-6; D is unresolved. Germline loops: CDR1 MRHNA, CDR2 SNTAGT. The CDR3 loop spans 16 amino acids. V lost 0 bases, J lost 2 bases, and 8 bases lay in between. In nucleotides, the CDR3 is TGTGCCAGCAGTGACTCTGGGGTCACTGGGGCCAACGTCCTGACTTTC. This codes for CASSDSGVTGANVLTF.

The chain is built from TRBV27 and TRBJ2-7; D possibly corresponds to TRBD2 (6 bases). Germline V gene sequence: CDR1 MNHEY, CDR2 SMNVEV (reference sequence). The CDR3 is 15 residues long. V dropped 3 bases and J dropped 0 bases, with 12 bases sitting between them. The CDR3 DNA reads TGTGCCAGCAGTTTTGGGGGAGGCTCCTCCTACGAGCAGTACTTC. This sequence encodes CASSFGGGSSYEQYF.

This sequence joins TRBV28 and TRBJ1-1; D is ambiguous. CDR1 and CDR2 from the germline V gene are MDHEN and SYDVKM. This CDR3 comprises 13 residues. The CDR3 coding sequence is TGTGAAGGCGGGCCTGGACGACCAAACGAAGCTTTCTTT. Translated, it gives CEGGPGRPNEAFF.

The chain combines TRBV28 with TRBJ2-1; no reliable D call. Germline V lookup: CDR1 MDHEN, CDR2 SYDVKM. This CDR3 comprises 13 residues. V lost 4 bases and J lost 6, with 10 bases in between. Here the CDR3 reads CASSSARRNEQFF. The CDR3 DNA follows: TGTGCCAGCAGTTCCGCTCGCCGCAATGAGCAGTTCTTC.

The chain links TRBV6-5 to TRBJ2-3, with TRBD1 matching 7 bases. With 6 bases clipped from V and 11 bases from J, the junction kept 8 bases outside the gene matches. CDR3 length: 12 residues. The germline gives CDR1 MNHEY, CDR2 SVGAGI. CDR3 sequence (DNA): TGTGCCAGCAGATTCCGACAGGGAAGGCAGTATTTT. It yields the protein CASRFRQGRQYF.